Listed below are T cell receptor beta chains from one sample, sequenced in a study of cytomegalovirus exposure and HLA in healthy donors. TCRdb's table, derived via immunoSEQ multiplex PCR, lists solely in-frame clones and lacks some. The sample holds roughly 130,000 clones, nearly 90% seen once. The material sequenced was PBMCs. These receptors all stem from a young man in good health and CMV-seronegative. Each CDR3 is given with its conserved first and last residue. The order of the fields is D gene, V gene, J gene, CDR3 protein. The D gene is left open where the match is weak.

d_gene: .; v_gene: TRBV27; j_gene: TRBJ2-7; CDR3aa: CASSLAGVFHEQYF
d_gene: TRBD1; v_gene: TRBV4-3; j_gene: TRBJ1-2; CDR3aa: CASSQGHTGGGSYGYTF
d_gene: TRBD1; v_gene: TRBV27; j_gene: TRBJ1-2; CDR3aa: CASRRTGNYGYTF
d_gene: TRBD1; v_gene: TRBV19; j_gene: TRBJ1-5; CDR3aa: CASSTALTGGDQPQHF
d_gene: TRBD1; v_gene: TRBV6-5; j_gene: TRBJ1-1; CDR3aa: CASSWDRVRGRAFF
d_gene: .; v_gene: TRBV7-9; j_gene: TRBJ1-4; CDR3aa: CASSWPDEKLFF
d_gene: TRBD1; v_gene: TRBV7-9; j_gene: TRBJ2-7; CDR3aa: CASSLGFGTAHEQYF
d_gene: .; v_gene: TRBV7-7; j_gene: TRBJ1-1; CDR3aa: CASSLDSGSQAFF
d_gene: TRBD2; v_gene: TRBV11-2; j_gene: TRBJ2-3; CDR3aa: CASQRPRTTVSGRADTQYF
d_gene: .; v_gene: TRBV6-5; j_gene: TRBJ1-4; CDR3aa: CASSRVGTNEKLFF
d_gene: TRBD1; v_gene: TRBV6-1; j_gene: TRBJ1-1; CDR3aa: CASKPTGVNTEAFF
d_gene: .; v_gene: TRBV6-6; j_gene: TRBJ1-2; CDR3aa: CASSYSKGNYGYTF
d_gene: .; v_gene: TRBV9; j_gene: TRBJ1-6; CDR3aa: CASSVESHSPLHF
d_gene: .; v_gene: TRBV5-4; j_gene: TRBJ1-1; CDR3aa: CASSFRGNTEAFF
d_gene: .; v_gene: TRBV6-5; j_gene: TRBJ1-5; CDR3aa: CASSPPGREQPQHF
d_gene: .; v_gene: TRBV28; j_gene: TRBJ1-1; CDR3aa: CASSRRGGNTEAFF
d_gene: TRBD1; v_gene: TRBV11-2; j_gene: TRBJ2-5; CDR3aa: CASSTRQGVSETQYF
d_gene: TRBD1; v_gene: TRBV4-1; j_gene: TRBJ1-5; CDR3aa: CASSQTGVRQPQHF
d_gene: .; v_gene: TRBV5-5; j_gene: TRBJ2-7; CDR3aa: CASSLAQVIYEQYF
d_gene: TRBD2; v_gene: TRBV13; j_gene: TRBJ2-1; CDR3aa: CASEFSGDQYNEQFF
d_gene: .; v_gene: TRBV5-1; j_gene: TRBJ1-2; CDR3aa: CASSLFDYGYTF
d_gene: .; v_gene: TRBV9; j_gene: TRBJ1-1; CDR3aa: CASSVPAEGLNTEAFF
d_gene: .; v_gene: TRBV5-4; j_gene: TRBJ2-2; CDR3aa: CASSDSGNGELFF
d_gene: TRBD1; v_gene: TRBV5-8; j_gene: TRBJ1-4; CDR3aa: CASSRGTGSTTNEKLFF
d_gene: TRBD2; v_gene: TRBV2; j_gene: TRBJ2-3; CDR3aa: CASRNGRGGPTDTQYF
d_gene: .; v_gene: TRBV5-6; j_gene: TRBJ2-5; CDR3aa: CASSLVGDSLGETQYF
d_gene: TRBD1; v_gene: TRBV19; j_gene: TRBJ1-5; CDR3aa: CASSPWDSINQPQHF
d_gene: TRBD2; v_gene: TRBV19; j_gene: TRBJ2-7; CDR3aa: CASSTLLAGGRYEQYF
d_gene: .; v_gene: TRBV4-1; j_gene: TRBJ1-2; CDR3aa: CASSQVLENYGYTF
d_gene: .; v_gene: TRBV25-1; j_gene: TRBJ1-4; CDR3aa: CASSEFVWGQGKEKLFF
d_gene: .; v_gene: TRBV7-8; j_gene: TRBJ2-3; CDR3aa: CASSLSRSSTDTQYF
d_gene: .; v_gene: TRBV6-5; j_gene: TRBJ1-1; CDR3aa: CASSYGGGTEAFF
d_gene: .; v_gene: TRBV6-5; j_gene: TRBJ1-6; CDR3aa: CASKPGQNPNSPLHF
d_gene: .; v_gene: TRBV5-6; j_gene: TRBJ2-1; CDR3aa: CASSSWTHGDYNEQFF
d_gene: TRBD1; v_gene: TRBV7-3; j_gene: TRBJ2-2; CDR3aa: CASSLGGQGASGELFF
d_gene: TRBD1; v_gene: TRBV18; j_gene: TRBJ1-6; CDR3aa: CASSPRQGDNSPLHF
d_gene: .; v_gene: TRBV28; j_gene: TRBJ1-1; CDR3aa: CASSLERARANTEAFF
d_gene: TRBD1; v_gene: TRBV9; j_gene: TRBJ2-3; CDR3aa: CASSAGGPDTQYF
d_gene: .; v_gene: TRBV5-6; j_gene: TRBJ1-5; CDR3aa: CASSLAAGLVSQPQHF
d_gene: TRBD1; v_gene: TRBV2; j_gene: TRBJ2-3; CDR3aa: CATLLQGNTDTQYF
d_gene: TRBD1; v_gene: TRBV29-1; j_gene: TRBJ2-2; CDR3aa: CSVITLTGESGELFF
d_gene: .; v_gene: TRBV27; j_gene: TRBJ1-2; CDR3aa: CASSLMGGVIYGYTF
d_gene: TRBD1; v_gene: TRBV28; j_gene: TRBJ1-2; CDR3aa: CASSSTGESYGYTF
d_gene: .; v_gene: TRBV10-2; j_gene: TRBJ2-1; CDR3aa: CASSDPYNEQFF
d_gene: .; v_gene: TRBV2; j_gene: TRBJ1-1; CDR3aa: CASSDFRDSHEAFF
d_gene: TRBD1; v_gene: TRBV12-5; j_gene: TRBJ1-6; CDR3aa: CASAPRGQGGNSPLHF
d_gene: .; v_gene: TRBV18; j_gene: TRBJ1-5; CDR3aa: CASSDRTDSNQPQHF
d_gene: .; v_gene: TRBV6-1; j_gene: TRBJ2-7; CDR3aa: CASTNGGSWYEQYF
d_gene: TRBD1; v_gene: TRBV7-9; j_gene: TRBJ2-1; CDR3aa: CASSFRGSSYNEQFF
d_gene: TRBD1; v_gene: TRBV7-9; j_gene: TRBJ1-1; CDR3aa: CASSYPGGSTEAFF
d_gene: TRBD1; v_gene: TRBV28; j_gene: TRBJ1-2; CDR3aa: CASSSMPGGLYGYTF
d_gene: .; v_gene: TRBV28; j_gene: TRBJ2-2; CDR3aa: CASSLLPTGELFF
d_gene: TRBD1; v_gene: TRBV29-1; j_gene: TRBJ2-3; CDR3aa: CSVDGTGGADTQYF
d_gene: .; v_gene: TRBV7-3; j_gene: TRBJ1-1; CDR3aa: CASSSQGNTEAFF
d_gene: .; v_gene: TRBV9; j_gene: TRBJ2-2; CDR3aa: CASSGGTENTGELFF
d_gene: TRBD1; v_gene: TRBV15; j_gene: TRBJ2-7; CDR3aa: CATSNWDRSYEQYF
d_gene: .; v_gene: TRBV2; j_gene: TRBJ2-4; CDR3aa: CASMAGLAKNIQYF
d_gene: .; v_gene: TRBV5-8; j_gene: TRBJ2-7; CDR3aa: CASSLEQEWGEQYF